This T cell receptor beta chain is from a study of cytomegalovirus exposure and HLA in healthy donors. The germline CDR1 and CDR2 sequences are ENHRY and SYGVKD. There are 13 residues in the CDR3. With 2 bases clipped from V and 9 bases from J, the junction kept 0 bases outside the gene matches. PCR involved 60 Vbeta and 13 Jbeta primers. TCRdb's copy holds only in-frame clones and misses some; the assay was immunoSEQ multiplex PCR. The profile shows approximately 72,000 clones, 78% of them singletons. The sequencing sample was made of PBMCs. The chain is built from TRBV10-3 and TRBJ1-6, with TRBD1 identical over 8 bases. The clonotype was recovered from a male donor in good health and CMV-seropositive. In DNA, the CDR3 is TGTGCCATCAGTGAGACAGGGGGTTCACCCCTCCACTTT. It is translated as CAISETGGSPLHF.